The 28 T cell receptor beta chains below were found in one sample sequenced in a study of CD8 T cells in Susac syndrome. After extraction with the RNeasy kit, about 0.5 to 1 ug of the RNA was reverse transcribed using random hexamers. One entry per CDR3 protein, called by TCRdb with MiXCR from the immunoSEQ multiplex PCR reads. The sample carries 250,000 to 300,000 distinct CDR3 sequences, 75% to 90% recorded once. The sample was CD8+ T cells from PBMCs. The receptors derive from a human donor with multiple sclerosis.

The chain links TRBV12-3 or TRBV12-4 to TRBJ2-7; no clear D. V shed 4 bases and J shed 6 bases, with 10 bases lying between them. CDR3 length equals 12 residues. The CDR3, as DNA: TGTGCCAGCAGTTCCTTCTTTGTCGAGCAGTACTTC. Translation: CASSSFFVEQYF.

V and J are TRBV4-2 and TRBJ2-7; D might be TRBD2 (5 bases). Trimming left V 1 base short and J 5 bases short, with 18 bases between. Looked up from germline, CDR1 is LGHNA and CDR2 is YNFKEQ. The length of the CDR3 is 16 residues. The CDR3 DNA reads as TGTGCCAGCAGCCAAGGGGGTGGCGGGTGGGAAGACGAGCAGTACTTC. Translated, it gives CASSQGGGGWEDEQYF.

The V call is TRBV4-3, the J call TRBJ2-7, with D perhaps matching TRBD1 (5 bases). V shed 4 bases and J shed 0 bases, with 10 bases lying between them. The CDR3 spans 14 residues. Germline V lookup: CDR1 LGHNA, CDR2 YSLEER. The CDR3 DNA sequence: TGCGCCAGCAGCCCTGGGGCCACCTCCTACGAGCAGTACTTC. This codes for CASSPGATSYEQYF.

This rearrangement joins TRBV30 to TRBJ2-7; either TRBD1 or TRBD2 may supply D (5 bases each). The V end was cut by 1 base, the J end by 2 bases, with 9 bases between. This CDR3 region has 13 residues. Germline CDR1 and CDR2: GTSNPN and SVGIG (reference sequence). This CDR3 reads CAWSAGTTYEQYF. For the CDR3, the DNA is TGTGCCTGGAGTGCAGGGACCACCTACGAGCAGTACTTC.

DNA for the CDR3: TGTGCCAGCTCACCCGGACAGGGATCGGGGCAGCCCCAGCATTTT. Translating gives CASSPGQGSGQPQHF. This chain connects TRBV18 to TRBJ1-5, with 8 bases matching TRBD1. V trimming: 3 bases; J trimming: 7 bases; junction bases outside the gene matches: 8. CDR3 length: 15 residues. CDR1 is KGHSH and CDR2 is LQKENI in the germline V gene.

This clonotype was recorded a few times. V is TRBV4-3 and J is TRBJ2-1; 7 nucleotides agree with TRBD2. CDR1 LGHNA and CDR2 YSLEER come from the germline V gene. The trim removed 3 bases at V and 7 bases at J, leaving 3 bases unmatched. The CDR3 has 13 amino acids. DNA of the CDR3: TGCGCCAGCAGCCACGGACTAGTTAATGAGCAGTTCTTC. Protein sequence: CASSHGLVNEQFF.

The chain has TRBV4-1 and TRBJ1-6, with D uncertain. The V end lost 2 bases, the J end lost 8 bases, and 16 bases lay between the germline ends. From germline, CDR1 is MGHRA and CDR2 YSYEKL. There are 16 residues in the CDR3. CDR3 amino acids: CASSQRWLSKDSPLHF. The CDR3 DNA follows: TGCGCCAGCAGCCAAAGGTGGCTCAGTAAGGATTCACCCCTCCACTTT.

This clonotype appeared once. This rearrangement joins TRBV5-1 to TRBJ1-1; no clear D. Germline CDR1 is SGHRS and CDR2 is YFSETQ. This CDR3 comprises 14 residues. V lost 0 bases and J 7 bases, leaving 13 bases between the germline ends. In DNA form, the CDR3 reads TGCGCCAGCAGCTTGGAAAATGTTCTGAGTGAAGCTTTCTTT. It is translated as CASSLENVLSEAFF.

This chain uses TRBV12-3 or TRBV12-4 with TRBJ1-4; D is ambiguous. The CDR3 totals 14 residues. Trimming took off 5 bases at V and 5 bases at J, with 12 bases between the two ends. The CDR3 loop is CASSLDGLNEKLFF. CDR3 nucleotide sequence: TGTGCCAGCAGTCTCGACGGACTAAATGAAAAACTGTTTTTT.

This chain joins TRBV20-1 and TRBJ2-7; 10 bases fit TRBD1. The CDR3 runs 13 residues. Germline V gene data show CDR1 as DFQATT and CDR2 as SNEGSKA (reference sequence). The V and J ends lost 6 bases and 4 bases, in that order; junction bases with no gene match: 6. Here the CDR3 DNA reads TGCAGTGCCCGACAGGGGGCTGGGTACGAGCAGTACTTC. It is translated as CSARQGAGYEQYF.

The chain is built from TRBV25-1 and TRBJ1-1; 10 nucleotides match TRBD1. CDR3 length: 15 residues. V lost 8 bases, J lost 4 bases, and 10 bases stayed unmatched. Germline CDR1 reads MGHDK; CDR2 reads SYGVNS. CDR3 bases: TGTGCCAGCTCCAACCCGGGACAGGGGATCACTGAAGCTTTCTTT. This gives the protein CASSNPGQGITEAFF.

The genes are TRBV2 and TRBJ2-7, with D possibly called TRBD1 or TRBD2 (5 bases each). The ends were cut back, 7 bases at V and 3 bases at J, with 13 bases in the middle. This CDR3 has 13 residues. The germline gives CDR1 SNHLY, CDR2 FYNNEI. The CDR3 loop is CASMGDGIYEQYF. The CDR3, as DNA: TGTGCCAGCATGGGGGACGGAATCTACGAGCAGTACTTC.

The CDR3: CASSLVGGSEDIQYF. The CDR3 DNA reads as TGTGCCAGCAGCTTGGTCGGGGGAAGTGAAGACATTCAGTACTTC. The chain recombines TRBV5-4 with TRBJ2-4; weak D call: TRBD2 (6 bases). The germline V gene has CDR1 SGHNT and CDR2 YYREEE (reference sequence). The CDR3 covers 15 residues. V lost 0 bases to trimming and J lost 8 bases, with 15 bases between them.

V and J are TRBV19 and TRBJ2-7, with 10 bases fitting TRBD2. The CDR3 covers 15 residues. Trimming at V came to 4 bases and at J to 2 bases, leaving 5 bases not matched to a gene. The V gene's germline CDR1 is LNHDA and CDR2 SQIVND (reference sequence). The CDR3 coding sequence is TGTGCCAGTAGTACTCTAGCGGGAGCCCCCTACGAGCAGTACTTC. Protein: CASSTLAGAPYEQYF.

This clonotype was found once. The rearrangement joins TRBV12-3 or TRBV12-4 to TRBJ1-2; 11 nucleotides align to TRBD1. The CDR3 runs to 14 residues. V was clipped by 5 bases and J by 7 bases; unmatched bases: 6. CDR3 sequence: CASSAGQGAGGYTF. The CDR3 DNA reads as TGTGCCAGCAGTGCTGGACAGGGGGCTGGTGGCTACACCTTC.

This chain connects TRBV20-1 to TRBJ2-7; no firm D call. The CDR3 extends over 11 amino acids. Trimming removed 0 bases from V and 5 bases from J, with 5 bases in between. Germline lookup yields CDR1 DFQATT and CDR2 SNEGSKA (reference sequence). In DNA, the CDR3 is TGCAGTGCTAGAGACATACACGAGCAGTACTTC. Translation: CSARDIHEQYF.

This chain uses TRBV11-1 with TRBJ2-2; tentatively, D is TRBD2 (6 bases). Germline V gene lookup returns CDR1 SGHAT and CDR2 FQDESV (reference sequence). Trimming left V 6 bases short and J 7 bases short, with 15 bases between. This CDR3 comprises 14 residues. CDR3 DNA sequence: TGTGCCAGCAGTTTCCGGGGGTCGGTCGGGGAGCTGTTTTTT. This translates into CASSFRGSVGELFF.

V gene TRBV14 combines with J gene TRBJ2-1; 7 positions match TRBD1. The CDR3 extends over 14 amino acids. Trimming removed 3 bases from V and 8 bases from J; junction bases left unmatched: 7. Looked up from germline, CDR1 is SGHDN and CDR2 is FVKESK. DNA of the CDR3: TGTGCCAGCAGCCAGGAAGGGGGCGGCGATGAGCAGTTCTTC. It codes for CASSQEGGGDEQFF.

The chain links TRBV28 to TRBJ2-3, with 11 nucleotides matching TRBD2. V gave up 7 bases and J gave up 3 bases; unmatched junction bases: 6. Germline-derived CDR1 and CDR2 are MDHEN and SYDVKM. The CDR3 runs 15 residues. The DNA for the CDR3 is TGTGCCAGCAAGCGGGGACTAGCGGAGACAGATACGCAGTATTTT. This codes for CASKRGLAETDTQYF. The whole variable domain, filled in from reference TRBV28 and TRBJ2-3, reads DVKVTQSSRYLVKRTGEKVFLECVQDMDHENMFWYRQDPGLGLRLIYFSYDVKMKEKGDIPEGYSVSREKKERFSLILESASTNQTSMYLCASKRGLAETDTQYFGPGTRLTVL.

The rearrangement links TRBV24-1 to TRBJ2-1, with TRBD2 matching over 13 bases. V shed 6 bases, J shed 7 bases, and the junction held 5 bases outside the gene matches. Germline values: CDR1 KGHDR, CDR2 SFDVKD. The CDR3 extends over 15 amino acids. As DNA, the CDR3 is TGTGCCACCAGTCCGGTGACTAGCGGGAGGAATGAGCAGTTCTTC. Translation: CATSPVTSGRNEQFF.

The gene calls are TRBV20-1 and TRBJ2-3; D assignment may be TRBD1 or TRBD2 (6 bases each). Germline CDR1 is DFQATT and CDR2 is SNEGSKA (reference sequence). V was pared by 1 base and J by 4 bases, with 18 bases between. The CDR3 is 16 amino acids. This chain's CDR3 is CSARGWVRGPSDTQYF. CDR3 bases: TGCAGTGCTAGAGGCTGGGTTCGGGGGCCCTCAGATACGCAGTATTTT.

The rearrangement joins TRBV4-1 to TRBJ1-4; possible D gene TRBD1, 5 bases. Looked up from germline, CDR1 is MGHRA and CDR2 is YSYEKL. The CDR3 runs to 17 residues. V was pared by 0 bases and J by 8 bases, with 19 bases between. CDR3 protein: CASSQDMQGVVWEKLFF. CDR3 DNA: TGCGCCAGCAGCCAAGATATGCAGGGAGTAGTATGGGAAAAACTGTTTTTT.

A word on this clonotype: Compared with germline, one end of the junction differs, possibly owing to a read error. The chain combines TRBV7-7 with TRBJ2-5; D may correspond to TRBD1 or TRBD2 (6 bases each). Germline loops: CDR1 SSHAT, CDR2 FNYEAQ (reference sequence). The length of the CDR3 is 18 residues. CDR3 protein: CASSLAIGGRDWQETQYF. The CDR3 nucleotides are TGTGCTAGCAGCTTAGCGATTGGGGGGCGTGACTGGCAAGAGACCCAGTACTTC.

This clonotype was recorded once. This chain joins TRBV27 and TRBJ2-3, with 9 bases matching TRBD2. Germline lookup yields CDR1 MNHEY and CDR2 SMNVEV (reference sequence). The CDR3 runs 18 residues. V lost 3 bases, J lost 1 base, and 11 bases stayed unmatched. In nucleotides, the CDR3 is TGTGCCAGCAGTTTTGTTCTAGCGGGGCAGGGACGCACAGATACGCAGTATTTT. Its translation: CASSFVLAGQGRTDTQYF.

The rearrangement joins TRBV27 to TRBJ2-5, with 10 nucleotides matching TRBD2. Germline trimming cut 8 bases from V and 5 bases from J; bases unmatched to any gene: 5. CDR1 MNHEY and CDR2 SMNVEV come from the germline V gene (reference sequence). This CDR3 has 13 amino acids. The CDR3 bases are TGTGCCAGCGCGGGACTAGCGTGGGAGACCCAGTACTTC. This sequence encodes CASAGLAWETQYF.

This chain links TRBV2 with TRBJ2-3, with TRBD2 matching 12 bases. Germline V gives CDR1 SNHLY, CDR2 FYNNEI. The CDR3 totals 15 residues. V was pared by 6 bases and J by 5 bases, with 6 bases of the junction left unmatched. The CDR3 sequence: CASRELAGGLDTQYF. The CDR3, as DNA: TGTGCCAGCAGGGAACTAGCGGGGGGCCTAGATACGCAGTATTTT.

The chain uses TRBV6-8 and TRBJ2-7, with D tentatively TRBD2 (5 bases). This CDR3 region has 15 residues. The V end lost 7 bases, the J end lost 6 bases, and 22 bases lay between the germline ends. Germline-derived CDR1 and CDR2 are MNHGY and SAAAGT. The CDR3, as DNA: TGTGCCAGCACTCACGGACTGAGGGTATTTTGCGAGCAGTACTTC. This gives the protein CASTHGLRVFCEQYF.

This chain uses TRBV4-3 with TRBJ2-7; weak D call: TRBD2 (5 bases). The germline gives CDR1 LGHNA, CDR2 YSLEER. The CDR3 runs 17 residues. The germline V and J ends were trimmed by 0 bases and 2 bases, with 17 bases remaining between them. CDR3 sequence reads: CASSQEEAVGGPYEQYF. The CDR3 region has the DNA TGCGCCAGCAGCCAAGAGGAGGCTGTCGGAGGCCCCTACGAGCAGTACTTC.